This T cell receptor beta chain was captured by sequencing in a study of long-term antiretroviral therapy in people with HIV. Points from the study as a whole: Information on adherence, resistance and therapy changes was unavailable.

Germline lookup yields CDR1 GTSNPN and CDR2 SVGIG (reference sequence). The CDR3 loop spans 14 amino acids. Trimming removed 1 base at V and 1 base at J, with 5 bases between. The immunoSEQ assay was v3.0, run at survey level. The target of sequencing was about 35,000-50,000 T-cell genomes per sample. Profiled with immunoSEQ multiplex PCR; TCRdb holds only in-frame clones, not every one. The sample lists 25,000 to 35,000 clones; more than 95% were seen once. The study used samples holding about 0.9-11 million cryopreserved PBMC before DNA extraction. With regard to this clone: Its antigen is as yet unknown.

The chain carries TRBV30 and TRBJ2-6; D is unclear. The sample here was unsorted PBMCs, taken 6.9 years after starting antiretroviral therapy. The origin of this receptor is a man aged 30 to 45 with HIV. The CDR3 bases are TGTGCCTGGAGTGAAGGATCTGGGGCCAACGTCCTGACTTTC. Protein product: CAWSEGSGANVLTF.